Shown below are 21 T cell receptor beta chains from a single sample sequenced in a study of blood T cell repertoires in COVID-19. Only in-frame clones appear in the TCRdb table, and some are missing; sequencing was by immunoSEQ multiplex PCR. This table has 150,000 to 200,000 clones, 70% to 85% appearing once. The sample taken for sequencing was PBMCs or T cells enriched from blood (not recorded which). These receptors were obtained from a woman between 65 and 79 years old in a cohort exposed to, infected with or recovered from COVID-19 (not recorded which).

V gene TRBV3-1 (or the pseudogene TRBV3-2) combines with J gene TRBJ1-1; unclear D gene. Germline values: CDR1 LGHDT, CDR2 YNNKEL (reference sequence). The germline V and J ends were trimmed by 2 bases and 5 bases, with 12 bases remaining between them. This CDR3 contains 14 residues. The CDR3 loop reads CASSQPGPGTEAFF. As DNA, the CDR3 is TGTGCCAGCAGCCAACCTGGTCCGGGGACTGAAGCTTTCTTT.

The chain has TRBV28 and TRBJ1-1, with 9 positions matching TRBD1. Germline V gene lookup returns CDR1 MDHEN and CDR2 SYDVKM. This CDR3 is 14 amino acids long. V lost 1 base and J lost 14; bases outside the gene matches: 11. CDR3 sequence (DNA): TGTGCCAGCAGTTTATCGTCGGGGACAGGGCCTCAATTCTTT. Encoded protein: CASSLSSGTGPQFF.

The chain is built from TRBV9 and TRBJ1-2; TRBD1 matches at 7 bases. With 5 bases clipped from V and 4 bases from J, the junction kept 8 bases outside the gene matches. This CDR3 has 14 residues. Germline V gene sequence: CDR1 SGDLS, CDR2 YYNGEE. The CDR3 bases are TGTGCCAGCAGTGGCACGGAGGGGGCCTATGGCTACACCTTC. Translating it yields CASSGTEGAYGYTF.

The chain recombines TRBV29-1 with TRBJ2-7, with D perhaps TRBD2 (5 bases). The CDR3 loop spans 11 amino acids. V was cut by 5 bases and J by 1 base, with 6 bases left in between. Germline CDR1 reads SQVTM; CDR2 reads ANQGSEA. The chain's CDR3 is CSVRTSYEQYF. In nucleotides, the CDR3 is TGCAGCGTTCGGACTTCCTACGAGCAGTACTTC.

The chain combines TRBV18 with TRBJ2-2; a weak D match, TRBD1 (5 bases). The ends were cut back, 3 bases at V and 7 bases at J, with 9 bases in the middle. CDR3 length: 13 amino acids. The germline V gene encodes CDR1 KGHSH and CDR2 LQKENI. The CDR3 protein is CASSPQGHGELFF. The CDR3 DNA follows: TGTGCCAGCTCACCCCAGGGTCACGGGGAGCTGTTTTTT.

The chain couples TRBV3-1 (or the pseudogene TRBV3-2) to TRBJ1-1; the D gene is possibly TRBD1 (6 bases). CDR3 length: 16 residues. With 0 bases removed from V and 4 bases from J, the gap between germline ends came to 15 bases. CDR1 LGHDT and CDR2 YNNKEL come from the germline V gene (reference sequence). The CDR3 protein is CASSQEGGVSGTEAFF. Written as DNA, the CDR3 is TGTGCCAGCAGCCAAGAAGGGGGGGTTAGCGGCACTGAAGCTTTCTTT.

In nucleotides, the CDR3 is TGTGCCACGAAGACAGGGTTGGGTTCACCCCTCCACTTT. Protein: CATKTGLGSPLHF. The gene calls are TRBV19 and TRBJ1-6; 7 bases are shared with TRBD1. V was clipped by 10 bases and J by 9 bases; unmatched bases: 9. Germline loops: CDR1 LNHDA, CDR2 SQIVND (reference sequence). The CDR3 is made up of 13 amino acids.

This chain connects TRBV11-3 to TRBJ2-1, with TRBD1 matching 10 bases. This CDR3 contains 16 residues. Per the germline V gene, CDR1 is SGHNT and CDR2 is YENEEA. V shed 2 bases, J shed 7 bases, and the junction held 8 bases outside the gene matches. The CDR3 spells CASSLSGTGADNEQFF. For the CDR3, the DNA is TGTGCCAGCAGCTTATCAGGGACAGGGGCGGATAATGAGCAGTTCTTC.

The J gene is TRBJ2-4, the V gene TRBV5-6; a weak D match, TRBD2 (6 bases). V was trimmed by 2 bases and J by 9 bases, leaving 15 bases between them. The CDR3 consists of 14 residues. Germline CDR1 and CDR2: SGHDT and YYEEEE. For the CDR3, the DNA is TGTGCCAGCAGCTTTTACGGGAGTGGGGGCATTCAGTACTTC. It yields the protein CASSFYGSGGIQYF.

The chain couples TRBV19 to TRBJ2-1, with D uncertain. CDR1 is LNHDA and CDR2 is SQIVND in the germline V gene (reference sequence). The CDR3 covers 12 residues. Between the trimmed V and J ends, which lost 4 bases and 4 bases, there was a span of 5 bases. The CDR3 spells CASSTRYNEQFF. CDR3 sequence (DNA): TGTGCCAGTAGTACCCGTTACAATGAGCAGTTCTTC.

This clone was picked up a small number of times. The chain uses TRBV7-9 and TRBJ2-3; 10 positions match TRBD2. J lost 1 base, V lost 4 bases, and 8 bases had no gene match. The CDR3 loop spans 17 amino acids. Germline assignment: CDR1 SEHNR and CDR2 FQNEAQ (reference sequence). CDR3 region: CASSSSLAGAGTDTQYF. The CDR3 DNA follows: TGTGCCAGCAGCTCATCTCTAGCGGGAGCTGGCACAGATACGCAGTATTTT.

This clone was found once. V gene TRBV18 combines with J gene TRBJ1-5; 8 bases are a match to TRBD1. V shed 6 bases and J 2 bases; nucleotides not matched to a gene: 6. The CDR3 is 15 amino acids. Germline CDR1 is KGHSH and CDR2 is LQKENI. The CDR3, as DNA: TGTGCCAGCTCTGACCAGGGGGCTCGCAATCAGCCCCAGCATTTT. It is translated as CASSDQGARNQPQHF.

This chain links TRBV6-1 with TRBJ2-3; 7 nucleotides match TRBD1. CDR1 is MNHNS and CDR2 is SASEGT in the germline V gene. CDR3 length: 15 residues. The V gene end was trimmed by 3 bases and the J gene end by 2 bases; junction bases not matched to a gene: 5. This CDR3 is CASSDRDRNTDTQYF. Here the CDR3 DNA reads TGTGCCAGCAGTGACCGGGACAGAAACACAGATACGCAGTATTTT.

The V gene is TRBV4-3, the J gene TRBJ1-1; 7 bases agree with TRBD1. With V trimmed by 0 bases and J by 3 bases, 4 bases remained unmatched. CDR1 is LGHNA, CDR2 YSLEER, per germline. The CDR3 runs to 15 residues. In DNA form, the CDR3 reads TGCGCCAGCAGCCAAGATTACGGGACAGACACTGAAGCTTTCTTT. It is translated as CASSQDYGTDTEAFF.

This sequence joins TRBV10-3 and TRBJ2-7, with 14 bases matching TRBD2. V shed 10 bases and J 4 bases; nucleotides not matched to a gene: 3. Germline loops: CDR1 ENHRY, CDR2 SYGVKD. The CDR3 totals 13 residues. Here the CDR3 reads CASGTSGGYEQYF. CDR3 nucleotides: TGTGCCAGCGGGACTAGCGGGGGATACGAGCAGTACTTC.

This clone appeared once. The rearrangement links TRBV24-1 to TRBJ1-5; 9 nucleotides line up with TRBD1. Germline CDR1 is KGHDR and CDR2 is SFDVKD. The CDR3 totals 16 residues. J gave up 5 bases and V 2 bases, and 6 bases lay outside the gene matches. In nucleotides, the CDR3 is TGTGCCACCAGTGATTCCGGGACAGGGAATCATCAGCCCCAGCATTTT. Translated: CATSDSGTGNHQPQHF.

The sample holds a few counts of this clone. The rearrangement links TRBV6-5 to TRBJ2-3; 7 nucleotides align to TRBD2. Germline CDR1 and CDR2: MNHEY and SVGAGI. CDR3 length: 15 residues. V shed 4 bases and J 0 bases; nucleotides not matched to a gene: 4. DNA of the CDR3: TGTGCCAGCAGTTTGGTTAGCGGGAGCACAGATACGCAGTATTTT. The encoded protein is CASSLVSGSTDTQYF.

The chain recombines TRBV18 with TRBJ1-2; 7 bases are a match to TRBD1. V shed 6 bases, J shed 6 bases, and the junction held 7 bases outside the gene matches. This CDR3 is 13 amino acids long. Germline V gene data show CDR1 as KGHSH and CDR2 as LQKENI. CDR3 bases: TGTGCCAGCTCGCCCGACAGGGTGGATGGCTACACCTTC. Amino acid sequence: CASSPDRVDGYTF.

The chain joins TRBV11-2 to TRBJ2-1; 9 positions match TRBD2. The CDR3 extends over 11 amino acids. The V and J ends lost 5 bases and 13 bases, in that order; junction bases with no gene match: 3. CDR1 SGHAT and CDR2 FQNNGV come from the germline V gene. The CDR3 sequence is CASSDSGSQFF. CDR3 coding DNA: TGTGCCAGCAGCGATAGCGGGAGCCAGTTCTTC.

The chain recombines TRBV3-1 (or the pseudogene TRBV3-2) with TRBJ2-1; D is ambiguous. The CDR3 consists of 15 residues. Per germline, CDR1 LGHDT and CDR2 YNNKEL (reference sequence). Deletions cut 0 bases from V and 7 bases from J, with 13 bases between. CDR3 coding DNA: TGTGCCAGCAGCCAAGATCTTGTGAGAGTAAATGAGCAGTTCTTC. Translation: CASSQDLVRVNEQFF.

The chain recombines TRBV15 with TRBJ2-1; tentative D call: TRBD1 (5 bases). Trimming shortened V by 1 base and J by 4 bases, and 14 bases separated the two germline ends. The CDR3 extends over 16 amino acids. Germline V gene data show CDR1 as LNHNV and CDR2 as YYDKDF (reference sequence). The CDR3 nucleotides are TGTGCCACCAGCAGAGGGGGCGGCCAAACTTACAATGAGCAGTTCTTC. Encoded protein: CATSRGGGQTYNEQFF.